These 7 T cell receptor beta chains were all obtained from the same sample, sequenced in a study of spatial heterogeneity in lung cancer. Sample time point: blood at routine non-recurrence follow-up after resection. TCRdb processed the 5' RACE reads anew with MiXCR; each CDR3 protein has one entry. The sample consists of about 94,000 distinct CDR3 sequences, roughly a fifth of them appearing once. This specimen consisted of PBMCs, obtained at follow-up. These receptor sequences come from a male donor with early-stage non-small cell lung cancer.

V is TRBV20-1 and J is TRBJ2-5, with D possibly matching TRBD1 (6 bases). Germline CDR1 and CDR2: DFQATT and SNEGSKA (reference sequence). V was clipped by 1 base and J by 5 bases, with 14 bases between them. This CDR3 region has 14 residues. This chain's CDR3 is CSARALTGSETQYF. As DNA, the CDR3 is TGCAGTGCTAGAGCTTTGACAGGATCGGAGACCCAGTACTTC.

At least ten counts were recorded for this clonotype. The rearrangement links TRBV12-3 or TRBV12-4 to TRBJ2-7, with 12 bases aligning to TRBD2. The J segment lost 1 base and the V segment lost 3 bases, leaving 7 bases of the junction unmatched. The CDR3 is 17 residues long. CDR3 sequence reads: CASSFVGTSGLSYEQYF. The CDR3 region has the DNA TGTGCCAGCAGTTTTGTCGGGACTAGCGGGCTTTCCTACGAGCAGTACTTC.

This clonotype was counted a few times. The J gene is TRBJ1-5, the V gene TRBV30; no reliable D call. Trimming took 2 bases from V and 4 from J, leaving 9 bases between them. In germline, CDR1 is GTSNPN, CDR2 SVGIG (reference sequence). This CDR3 is 13 amino acids long. CDR3 sequence: CAWSNDRNQPQHF. CDR3 nucleotide sequence: TGTGCCTGGAGTAACGATAGGAATCAGCCCCAGCATTTT.

V is TRBV3-1 and J is TRBJ1-1, with TRBD1 as a possible D gene (5 bases). CDR1 and CDR2 (germline): LGHDT, YNNKEL (reference sequence). The CDR3 loop spans 14 amino acids. V was pared by 7 bases and J by 4 bases, with 16 bases between. CDR3 sequence (DNA): TGTGCCAGCACATCGCGGGGCAGTGGCACTGAAGCTTTCTTT. Its translation is CASTSRGSGTEAFF.

This clonotype was detected only a few times. V usage is TRBV24-1 and J usage is TRBJ2-1; weak D call: TRBD1 (6 bases). Between the trimmed V and J ends, which lost 5 bases and 0 bases, there was a span of 16 bases. The CDR3 spans 17 residues. CDR1 and CDR2 (germline): KGHDR, SFDVKD. The DNA for the CDR3 is TGTGCCACCAGTGGTCCTGAAACAGGGAGCTCCTACAATGAGCAGTTCTTC. As protein: CATSGPETGSSYNEQFF.

This chain uses TRBV12-3 or TRBV12-4 with TRBJ2-1; TRBD1 matches at 8 bases. The CDR3 loop spans 15 amino acids. The V segment lost 3 bases and the J segment 5 bases; nucleotides outside the gene matches: 6. As DNA, the CDR3 is TGTGCCAGCAGTTTCCGACAGGGGAGACACAATGAGCAGTTCTTC. This translates into CASSFRQGRHNEQFF.

The chain uses TRBV10-3 and TRBJ2-3; D is perhaps TRBD1 or TRBD2 (5 bases each). Germline V gene sequence: CDR1 ENHRY, CDR2 SYGVKD. The V gene lost 5 bases and the J gene lost 0 bases, with 18 bases spanning the gap. This CDR3 comprises 17 residues. CDR3 in amino acids: CAISQSGTGGSTDTQYF. In DNA, the CDR3 is TGTGCCATCAGTCAATCCGGGACCGGAGGAAGCACAGATACGCAGTATTTT.